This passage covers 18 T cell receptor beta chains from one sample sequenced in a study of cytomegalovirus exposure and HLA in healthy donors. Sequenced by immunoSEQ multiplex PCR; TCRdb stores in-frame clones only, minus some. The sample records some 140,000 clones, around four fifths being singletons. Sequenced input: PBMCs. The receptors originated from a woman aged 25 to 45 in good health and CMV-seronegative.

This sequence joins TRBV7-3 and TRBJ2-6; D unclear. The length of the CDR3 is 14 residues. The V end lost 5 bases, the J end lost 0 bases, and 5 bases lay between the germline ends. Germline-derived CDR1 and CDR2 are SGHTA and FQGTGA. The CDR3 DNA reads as TGTGCCAGCAGCGCGAACTCTGGGGCCAACGTCCTGACTTTC. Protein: CASSANSGANVLTF.

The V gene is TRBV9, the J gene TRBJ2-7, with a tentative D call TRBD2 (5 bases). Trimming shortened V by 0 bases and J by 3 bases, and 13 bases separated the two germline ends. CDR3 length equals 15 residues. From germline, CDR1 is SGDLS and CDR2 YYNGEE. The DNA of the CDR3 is TGTGCCAGCAGCGTAGACCCAGCGGTCGGCTACGAGCAGTACTTC. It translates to CASSVDPAVGYEQYF.

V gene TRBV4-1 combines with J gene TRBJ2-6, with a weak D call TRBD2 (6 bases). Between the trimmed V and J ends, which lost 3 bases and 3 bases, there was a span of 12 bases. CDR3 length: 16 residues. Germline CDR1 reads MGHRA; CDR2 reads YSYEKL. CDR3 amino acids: CASSQGLAGGANVLTF. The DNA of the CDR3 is TGCGCCAGCAGCCAGGGACTTGCTGGTGGGGCCAACGTCCTGACTTTC.

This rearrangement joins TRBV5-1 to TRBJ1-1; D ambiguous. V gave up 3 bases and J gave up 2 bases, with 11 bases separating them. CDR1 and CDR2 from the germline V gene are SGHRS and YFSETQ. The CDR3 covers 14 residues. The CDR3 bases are TGCGCCAGCAGCTCCTCCGGGGTTAACACTGAAGCTTTCTTT. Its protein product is CASSSSGVNTEAFF. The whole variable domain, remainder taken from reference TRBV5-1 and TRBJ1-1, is KAGVTQTPRYLIKTRGQQVTLSCSPISGHRSVSWYQQTPGQGLQFLFEYFSETQRNKGNFPGRFSGRQFSNSRSEMNVSTLELGDSALYLCASSSSGVNTEAFFGQGTRLTVV.

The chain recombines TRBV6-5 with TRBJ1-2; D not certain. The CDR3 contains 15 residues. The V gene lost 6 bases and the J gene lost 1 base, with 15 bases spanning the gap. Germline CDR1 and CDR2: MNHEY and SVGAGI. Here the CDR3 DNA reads TGTGCCAGCAGGTTTAAAGGAGAGGTTAACTATGGCTACACCTTC. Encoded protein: CASRFKGEVNYGYTF.

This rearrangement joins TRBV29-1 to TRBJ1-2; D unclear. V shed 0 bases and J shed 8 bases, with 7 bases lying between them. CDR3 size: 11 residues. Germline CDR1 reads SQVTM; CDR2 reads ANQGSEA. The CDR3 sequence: CSVEDARGYTF. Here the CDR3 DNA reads TGCAGCGTTGAAGACGCGCGGGGCTACACCTTC.

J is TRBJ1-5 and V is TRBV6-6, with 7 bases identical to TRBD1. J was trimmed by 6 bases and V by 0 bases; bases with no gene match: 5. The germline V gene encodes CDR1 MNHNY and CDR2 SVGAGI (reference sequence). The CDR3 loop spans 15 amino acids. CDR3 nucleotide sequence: TGTGCCAGCAGTTACTCAAGACAGGGCGGTCAGCCCCAGCATTTT. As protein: CASSYSRQGGQPQHF.

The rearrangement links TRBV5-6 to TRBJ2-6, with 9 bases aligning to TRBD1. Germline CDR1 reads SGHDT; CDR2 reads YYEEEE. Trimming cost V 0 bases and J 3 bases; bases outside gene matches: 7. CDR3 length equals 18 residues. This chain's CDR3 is CASSLEWTGVLGANVLTF. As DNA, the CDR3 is TGTGCCAGCAGCTTGGAATGGACAGGGGTTCTTGGGGCCAACGTCCTGACTTTC.

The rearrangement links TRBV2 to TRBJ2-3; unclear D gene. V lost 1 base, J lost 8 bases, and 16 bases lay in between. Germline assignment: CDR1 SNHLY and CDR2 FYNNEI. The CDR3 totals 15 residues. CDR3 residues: CASSEEGVTGGTQYF. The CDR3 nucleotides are TGTGCCAGCAGTGAAGAAGGCGTCACGGGTGGTACGCAGTATTTT.

The CDR3 protein is CASSLAATNSPLHF. The CDR3 nucleotides are TGTGCCAGCAGCTTGGCCGCTACTAATTCACCCCTCCACTTT. The V and J genes are TRBV5-5 and TRBJ1-6; D gene unclear. The CDR3 runs to 14 residues. Trimming cost V 0 bases and J 6 bases, with 7 bases left between them. Germline CDR1 is SGHKS and CDR2 is YYEKEE (reference sequence).

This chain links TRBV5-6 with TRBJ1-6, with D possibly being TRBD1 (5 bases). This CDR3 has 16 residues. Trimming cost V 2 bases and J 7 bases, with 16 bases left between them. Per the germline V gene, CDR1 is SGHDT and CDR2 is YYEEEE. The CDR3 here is CASSFGRASGNSPLHF. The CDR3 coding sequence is TGTGCCAGCAGCTTCGGCAGGGCGTCCGGAAATTCACCCCTCCACTTT.

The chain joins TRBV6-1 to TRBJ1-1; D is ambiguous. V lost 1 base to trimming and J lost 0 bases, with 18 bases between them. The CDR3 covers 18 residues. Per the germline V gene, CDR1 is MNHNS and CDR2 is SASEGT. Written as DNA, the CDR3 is TGTGCCAGCAGTGAAGGTACGGTCTTAAAGATGGTGAACACTGAAGCTTTCTTT. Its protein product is CASSEGTVLKMVNTEAFF.

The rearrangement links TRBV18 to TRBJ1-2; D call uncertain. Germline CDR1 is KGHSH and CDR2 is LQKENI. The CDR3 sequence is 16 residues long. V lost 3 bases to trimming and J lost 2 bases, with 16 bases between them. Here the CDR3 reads CASSPPSGRPNYGYTF. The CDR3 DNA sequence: TGTGCCAGCTCACCCCCGTCCGGCAGGCCAAACTATGGCTACACCTTC.

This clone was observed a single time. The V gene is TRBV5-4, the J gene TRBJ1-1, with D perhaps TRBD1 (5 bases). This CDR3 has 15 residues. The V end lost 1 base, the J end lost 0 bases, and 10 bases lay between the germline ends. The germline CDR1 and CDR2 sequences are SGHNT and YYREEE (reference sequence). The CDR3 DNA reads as TGTGCCAGCAGCTTGCCGCAGGGTCTGAACACTGAAGCTTTCTTT. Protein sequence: CASSLPQGLNTEAFF. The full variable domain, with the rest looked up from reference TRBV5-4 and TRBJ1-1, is ETGVTQSPTHLIKTRGQQVTLRCSSQSGHNTVSWYQQALGQGPQFIFQYYREEENGRGNFPPRFSGLQFPNYSSELNVNALELDDSALYLCASSLPQGLNTEAFFGQGTRLTVV.

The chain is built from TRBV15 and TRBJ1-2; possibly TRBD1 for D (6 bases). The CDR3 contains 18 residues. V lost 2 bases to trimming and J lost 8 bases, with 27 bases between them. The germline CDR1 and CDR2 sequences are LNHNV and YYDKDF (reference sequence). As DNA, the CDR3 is TGTGCCACCAGCAGACGGACATTGCACAGGGAGTCAGTAGGAGGCTACACCTTC. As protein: CATSRRTLHRESVGGYTF.

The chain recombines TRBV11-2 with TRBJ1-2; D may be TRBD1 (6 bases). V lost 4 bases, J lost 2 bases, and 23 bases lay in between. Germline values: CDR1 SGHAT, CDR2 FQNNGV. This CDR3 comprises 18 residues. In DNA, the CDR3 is TGTGCCAGCAGCTCCGTCAGGGAGGGGGTGGGTTTGAACTATGGCTACACCTTC. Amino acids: CASSSVREGVGLNYGYTF.

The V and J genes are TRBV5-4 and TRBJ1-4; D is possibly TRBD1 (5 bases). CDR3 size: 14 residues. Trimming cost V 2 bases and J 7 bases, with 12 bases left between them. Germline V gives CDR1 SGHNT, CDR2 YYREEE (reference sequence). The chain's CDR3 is CASSLGGEAEKLFF. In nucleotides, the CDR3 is TGTGCCAGCAGCTTAGGAGGGGAAGCTGAAAAACTGTTTTTT.

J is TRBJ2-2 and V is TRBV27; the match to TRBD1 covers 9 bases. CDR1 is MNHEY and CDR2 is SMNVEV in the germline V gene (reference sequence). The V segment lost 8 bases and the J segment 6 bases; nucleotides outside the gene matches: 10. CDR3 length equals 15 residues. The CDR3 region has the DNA TGTGCCAGCCGGGTAGGGACAGGGAGACCCGGGGAGCTGTTTTTT. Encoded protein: CASRVGTGRPGELFF.